These 21 T cell receptor beta chains came from one sample sequenced in a study of somatic mutations in cytotoxic T cells in rheumatoid arthritis. Data came from immunoSEQ multiplex PCR; TCRdb stores just in-frame clones and leaves some out. This sample carries about 25,000 clones, roughly 74% of them seen once, and the ten largest clones take roughly a tenth. Specimen: CD8+ T cells sorted from blood. The receptor source for this set is a woman younger than 35 in good health.

The V and J genes are TRBV27 and TRBJ1-5; D not certain. V was trimmed by 8 bases and J by 2 bases, leaving 10 bases between them. The CDR3 totals 13 residues. Germline V lookup: CDR1 MNHEY, CDR2 SMNVEV (reference sequence). The CDR3 sequence: CASARTGNQPQHF. The DNA for the CDR3 is TGTGCCAGCGCCCGAACTGGCAATCAGCCCCAGCATTTT.

The V call is TRBV11-1, the J call TRBJ2-5; D is unclear. The CDR3 is 16 amino acids. The germline V gene has CDR1 SGHAT and CDR2 FQDESV (reference sequence). V was pared by 5 bases and J by 5 bases, with 21 bases between. In nucleotides, the CDR3 is TGTGCCAGCAGCCCCCCCCACAGTTTCCTAGGGGAGACCCAGTACTTC. Its protein is CASSPPHSFLGETQYF.

By share of the sample, this clone is medium-sized. In nucleotides, the CDR3 is TGTGCCAGCAGTGAAGATGGATACCAGAACACTGAAGCTTTCTTT. This sequence encodes CASSEDGYQNTEAFF. The chain is built from TRBV2 and TRBJ1-1; no clear D gene. This CDR3 contains 15 residues. Trimming took off 1 base at V and 1 base at J, with 10 bases between the two ends. The germline CDR1 and CDR2 sequences are SNHLY and FYNNEI.

The V and J genes are TRBV30 and TRBJ2-1; a possible D gene is TRBD2 (5 bases). Looked up from germline, CDR1 is GTSNPN and CDR2 is SVGIG (reference sequence). Trimming removed 0 bases from V and 10 bases from J, with 10 bases in between. This CDR3 has 12 amino acids. DNA of the CDR3: TGTGCCTGGAGTGTAGGACTCGGGGAGCAGTTCTTC. It translates to CAWSVGLGEQFF.

V gene TRBV9 combines with J gene TRBJ1-4; D uncertain. The V gene lost 3 bases and the J gene lost 5 bases, with 14 bases spanning the gap. The CDR3 loop spans 15 amino acids. Germline V lookup: CDR1 SGDLS, CDR2 YYNGEE. The DNA for the CDR3 is TGTGCCAGCAGCGGAGGCGAAGTATACAATGAAAAACTGTTTTTT. It specifies CASSGGEVYNEKLFF.

The V and J genes are TRBV4-1 and TRBJ2-3; D not resolved. Germline loops: CDR1 MGHRA, CDR2 YSYEKL. The V end was cut by 1 base, the J end by 5 bases, with 7 bases between. The CDR3 spans 13 residues. The DNA of the CDR3 is TGCGCCAGCAGCCAAGTTCCCGGAGATACGCAGTATTTT. Translated: CASSQVPGDTQYF.

The chain links TRBV4-1 to TRBJ2-5; 12 positions match TRBD2. The germline gives CDR1 MGHRA, CDR2 YSYEKL. The CDR3 spans 17 residues. J gave up 5 bases and V 0 bases, and 7 bases lay outside the gene matches. CDR3 coding DNA: TGCGCCAGCAGCCAAGATCCTAGCGGGGGGGTATGGGAGACCCAGTACTTC. This translates into CASSQDPSGGVWETQYF.

The rearrangement joins TRBV5-6 to TRBJ1-6; D may be TRBD1 (5 bases). Deletions cut 4 bases from V and 9 bases from J, with 14 bases between. The CDR3 is made up of 14 amino acids. Germline values: CDR1 SGHDT, CDR2 YYEEEE. CDR3 DNA: TGTGCCAGCAGCCCTATCGGGGGTGGTTCACCCCTCCACTTT. It specifies CASSPIGGGSPLHF. The full variable domain, in which reference TRBV5-6 and TRBJ1-6 provide the parts outside the CDR3, is DAGVTQSPTHLIKTRGQQVTLRCSPKSGHDTVSWYQQALGQGPQFIFQYYEEEERQRGNFPDRFSGHQFPNYSSELNVNALLLGDSALYLCASSPIGGGSPLHFGNGTRLTVT.

The chain recombines TRBV4-1 with TRBJ1-1; 7 bases fit TRBD1. The junction had 8 bases not matched to a gene; V was cut back by 1 base and J by 0 bases. The CDR3 runs to 17 residues. CDR1 MGHRA and CDR2 YSYEKL come from the germline V gene. The CDR3 loop is CASSQGQGIPMNTEAFF. The CDR3 region has the DNA TGCGCCAGCAGCCAAGGACAGGGTATCCCCATGAACACTGAAGCTTTCTTT.

This sequence joins TRBV6-1 and TRBJ2-3; the D gene could be TRBD1 or TRBD2 (6 bases each). The CDR3 extends over 14 amino acids. Trimming cost V 5 bases and J 4 bases, with 13 bases left between them. Per germline, CDR1 MNHNS and CDR2 SASEGT. The CDR3 protein is CASSKNREADTQYF. The CDR3 coding sequence is TGTGCCAGCAGTAAAAACAGGGAGGCAGATACGCAGTATTTT.

The chain combines TRBV2 with TRBJ1-1; D gene unclear. V lost 11 bases, J lost 1 base, and 11 bases lay in between. Germline V gives CDR1 SNHLY, CDR2 FYNNEI. The CDR3 length is 12 residues. Here the CDR3 DNA reads TGTGCCGCCGGGCCCGGGAACACTGAAGCTTTCTTT. Its translation is CAAGPGNTEAFF.

The J gene is TRBJ1-1, the V gene TRBV28, with a weak D call TRBD1 (5 bases). Germline values: CDR1 MDHEN, CDR2 SYDVKM. This CDR3 has 11 amino acids. V lost 5 bases and J 7 bases, leaving 8 bases between the germline ends. The CDR3 DNA follows: TGTGCCAGCAGTCCCCAGGGTGAAGCTTTCTTT. Translating it yields CASSPQGEAFF. Full variable domain (remainder filled in from reference TRBV28 and TRBJ1-1): DVKVTQSSRYLVKRTGEKVFLECVQDMDHENMFWYRQDPGLGLRLIYFSYDVKMKEKGDIPEGYSVSREKKERFSLILESASTNQTSMYLCASSPQGEAFFGQGTRLTVV.

V and J are TRBV2 and TRBJ2-7, with D perhaps matching TRBD2 (5 bases). The CDR3 extends over 13 amino acids. Germline V CDR1 and CDR2: SNHLY, FYNNEI. Trimming removed 6 bases from V and 3 bases from J, with 12 bases in between. CDR3 residues: CASSPPEVYEQYV. As DNA, the CDR3 is TGTGCCAGCAGCCCACCGGAGGTCTACGAGCAGTACGTC.

J is TRBJ2-3 and V is TRBV9, with a tentative D call TRBD2 (7 bases). Trimming cost V 2 bases and J 2 bases, with 18 bases left between them. Per germline, CDR1 SGDLS and CDR2 YYNGEE. The length of the CDR3 is 17 residues. This CDR3 reads CASSVRGHGGPTDTQYF. Written as DNA, the CDR3 is TGTGCCAGCAGCGTTAGAGGCCACGGGGGGCCCACAGATACGCAGTATTTT.

The gene calls are TRBV7-6 and TRBJ2-7; tentatively, D is TRBD1 (6 bases). This CDR3 is 15 amino acids long. V shed 4 bases and J shed 7 bases, with 20 bases lying between them. Germline V gene data show CDR1 as SGHVS and CDR2 as FNYEAQ. The CDR3 sequence is CASSSFTRGTGEQYF. As DNA, the CDR3 is TGTGCCAGCAGCTCTTTCACCAGGGGCACGGGAGAGCAGTACTTC.

The V call is TRBV25-1, the J call TRBJ2-7, with a weak D call TRBD1 (5 bases). V shed 5 bases and J shed 7 bases, with 9 bases lying between them. The CDR3 totals 11 residues. CDR1 MGHDK and CDR2 SYGVNS come from the germline V gene. The CDR3 DNA is TGTGCCAGCAGTCTGGCAGGGGAGCAGTACTTC. Translated: CASSLAGEQYF.

This clone came up a few times. This chain connects TRBV6-5 to TRBJ1-1, with a possible D match to TRBD1 (6 bases). Trimming removed 7 bases from V and 6 bases from J, with 15 bases in between. Germline V gene data show CDR1 as MNHEY and CDR2 as SVGAGI. The CDR3 spans 13 residues. CDR3 sequence reads: CASIGQGISEAFF. The CDR3, as DNA: TGTGCCAGCATCGGCCAGGGGATCTCTGAAGCTTTCTTT.

The chain combines TRBV9 with TRBJ2-6; 7 nucleotides agree with TRBD1. The germline V gene encodes CDR1 SGDLS and CDR2 YYNGEE. Trimming cost V 0 bases and J 0 bases; bases outside gene matches: 9. This CDR3 spans 19 amino acids. CDR3 DNA: TGTGCCAGCAGCGTAGACCAGGGGGTGTACCCCTCTGGGGCCAACGTCCTGACTTTC. Translated: CASSVDQGVYPSGANVLTF.

This clone was seen a handful of times. This chain links TRBV2 with TRBJ2-5, with TRBD2 identical over 9 bases. V shed 6 bases and J 1 base; nucleotides not matched to a gene: 6. The CDR3 totals 15 residues. Germline assignment: CDR1 SNHLY and CDR2 FYNNEI. CDR3 DNA sequence: TGTGCCAGCAGCGAGGGAGCGGGGGGCCAAGAGACCCAGTACTTC. As protein: CASSEGAGGQETQYF.

This chain connects TRBV11-2 to TRBJ2-3, with D maybe TRBD1 (6 bases). The CDR3 consists of 16 residues. The ends were cut back, 4 bases at V and 1 base at J, with 15 bases in the middle. Germline CDR1 reads SGHAT; CDR2 reads FQNNGV. This CDR3 is CASSSLQGPGTDTQYF. The CDR3 nucleotides are TGTGCCAGCAGCTCCCTCCAGGGGCCTGGCACAGATACGCAGTATTTT.

V is TRBV2 and J is TRBJ1-2; a possible D gene is TRBD1 (6 bases). CDR3 length: 11 residues. Trimming pared 8 bases from V and 8 bases from J, leaving 12 bases between. Looked up from germline, CDR1 is SNHLY and CDR2 is FYNNEI. The CDR3 spells CASGGGKGYTF. In DNA form, the CDR3 reads TGTGCCAGCGGAGGGGGGAAAGGCTACACCTTC. The full variable domain, completed using reference TRBV2 and TRBJ1-2, is EPEVTQTPSHQVTQMGQEVILRCVPISNHLYFYWYRQILGQKVEFLVSFYNNEISEKSEIFDDQFSVERPDGSNFTLKIRSTKLEDSAMYFCASGGGKGYTFGSGTRLTVV.